This T cell receptor (beta chain) was recorded in a study of cytomegalovirus exposure and HLA in healthy donors. Findings and caveats of the study: In vitro confirmation showed three CMV-associated chains to be CMV antigen specific. The study found most TCR sequences rare, yet found some public TCRs in many donors.

The CDR3 spans 15 residues. Germline CDR1 and CDR2: SGHTA and FQGNSA. J lost 5 bases, V lost 2 bases, and 7 bases had no gene match. Profiled with immunoSEQ multiplex PCR; TCRdb holds only in-frame clones, not every one. The sample comprises over 150,000 clones, around 84% of which are singletons, and approximately 2% rests with the top ten. Notes on this clone: The antigen is not known.

The gene calls are TRBV7-2 and TRBJ2-7; the match to TRBD2 covers 9 bases. Sequencing input: PBMCs. The receptor was isolated from a human donor in good health. The CDR3 DNA follows: TGTGCCAGCAGCTTATTGCCAGCGGGGGGCCACGAGCAGTACTTC. Its translation is CASSLLPAGGHEQYF.